A selection of T cell receptor beta chains follows, all from one sample in a study of technical replicates of blood from a few donors. Using immunoSEQ multiplex PCR, the repertoire was profiled, and TCRdb retains in-frame clones only, with some absent. The repertoire holds about 73,000 clones, 85% to 95% seen once, with roughly 4.5% in the top ten. The sequencing input was PBMCs. The receptors originated from a human donor in good health. Some clones in this sample may be carry-over from other donors' samples. Each CDR3 is given without its conserved first and last residue.

j_gene: TRBJ1-4
v_gene: TRBV5-6
CDR3aa: ASSSVTYPTNEKLF

j_gene: TRBJ2-7
v_gene: TRBV7-6
CDR3aa: ASSLGGGAYEQY

j_gene: TRBJ1-2
v_gene: TRBV5-6
CDR3aa: ASSFKGAQGYT

j_gene: TRBJ1-2
v_gene: TRBV18
CDR3aa: ASSPDRLANYGYT

j_gene: TRBJ2-7
v_gene: TRBV4-1
CDR3aa: ASSLAGGTSYEQY

j_gene: TRBJ2-1
v_gene: TRBV6-5
CDR3aa: ASRPEGLYNEQF

j_gene: TRBJ2-2
v_gene: TRBV4-1
CDR3aa: ASSTGQGITGELF

j_gene: TRBJ2-3
v_gene: TRBV15
CDR3aa: ATSRGLGQSTDTQY

j_gene: TRBJ1-5
v_gene: TRBV7-2
CDR3aa: ASSVQGGQPQH

j_gene: TRBJ2-1
v_gene: TRBV7-9
CDR3aa: ASSLGSGRANEQF